The rows below give T cell receptor beta chains drawn from one sample of a study of CD8 T cells in ankylosing spondylitis. TCRdb recomputed calls from the 5' RACE reads with MiXCR, one row per CDR3 protein. The sample holds 80,000 to 100,000 distinct CDR3 sequences; over 6.5% are singletons and the top ten take about 9.6%. The sequenced material came from blood, either unsorted or a sorted T cell fraction (not recorded which). These receptors were taken from a male donor with ankylosing spondylitis or in good health (not recorded which). The CDR3 runs from the conserved cysteine through the conserved F or W. The order of the fields is clone size, J gene, D gene, V gene, CDR3 protein, CDR3 DNA. A D gene is named only where the DNA matches it firmly. The size of a clone is reported for some rows only, either as once, few or many, or as a class for expanded clones.

clone size: many
J gene: TRBJ2-7
D gene: TRBD1
V gene: TRBV7-9
CDR3 protein: CASSSDRGVRYEQYF
CDR3 DNA: TGTGCCAGCAGCTCGGACAGGGGAGTTCGCTACGAGCAGTACTTC

clone size: many
J gene: TRBJ2-4
D gene: .
V gene: TRBV4-2
CDR3 protein: CASSPRRREVENIQYF
CDR3 DNA: TGTGCCAGCAGCCCTCGTCGACGTGAAGTAGAAAACATTCAGTACTTC

clone size: .
J gene: TRBJ2-3
D gene: .
V gene: TRBV20-1
CDR3 protein: CSASPRGWTDTQYF
CDR3 DNA: TGCAGTGCCAGCCCTAGGGGATGGACAGATACGCAGTATTTT

clone size: many
J gene: TRBJ1-2
D gene: .
V gene: TRBV29-1
CDR3 protein: CSARPDNRDYGYTF
CDR3 DNA: TGCAGCGCCCGTCCGGACAACCGAGACTATGGCTACACCTTC

clone size: many
J gene: TRBJ1-1
D gene: .
V gene: TRBV29-1
CDR3 protein: CSVGEQGNTEAFF
CDR3 DNA: TGCAGCGTCGGCGAACAGGGAAACACTGAAGCTTTCTTT

clone size: .
J gene: TRBJ2-7
D gene: TRBD2
V gene: TRBV7-2
CDR3 protein: CASSLVGLAGSYEQYF
CDR3 DNA: TGTGCCAGCAGCTTAGTGGGACTAGCGGGTTCCTACGAGCAGTACTTC

clone size: many
J gene: TRBJ1-3
D gene: .
V gene: TRBV27
CDR3 protein: CASSSEGLSGNTIYF
CDR3 DNA: TGTGCCAGCAGTTCGGAGGGCCTCTCTGGAAACACCATATATTTT

clone size: many
J gene: TRBJ2-5
D gene: .
V gene: TRBV20-1
CDR3 protein: CSARAAREETQYF
CDR3 DNA: TGCAGTGCTAGGGCTGCCCGAGAAGAGACCCAGTACTTC

clone size: few
J gene: TRBJ2-2
D gene: .
V gene: TRBV7-8
CDR3 protein: CASNLGIAVGGELFF
CDR3 DNA: TGTGCCAGCAACCTTGGGATAGCGGTGGGCGGGGAGCTGTTTTTT

clone size: many
J gene: TRBJ1-6
D gene: TRBD1
V gene: TRBV6-1
CDR3 protein: CASTIGSSDRAYNSPLHF
CDR3 DNA: TGTGCCAGCACCATTGGGTCCTCAGACAGGGCCTATAATTCACCCCTCCACTTT

clone size: many
J gene: TRBJ1-5
D gene: TRBD1
V gene: TRBV6-1
CDR3 protein: CASSVGQGGASNQPQHF
CDR3 DNA: TGTGCCAGCAGTGTCGGACAGGGGGGAGCTAGCAATCAGCCCCAGCATTTT

clone size: many
J gene: TRBJ2-2
D gene: .
V gene: TRBV4-1
CDR3 protein: CASSLRQANTGELFF
CDR3 DNA: TGCGCCAGCAGCCTCCGACAGGCGAACACCGGGGAGCTGTTTTTT